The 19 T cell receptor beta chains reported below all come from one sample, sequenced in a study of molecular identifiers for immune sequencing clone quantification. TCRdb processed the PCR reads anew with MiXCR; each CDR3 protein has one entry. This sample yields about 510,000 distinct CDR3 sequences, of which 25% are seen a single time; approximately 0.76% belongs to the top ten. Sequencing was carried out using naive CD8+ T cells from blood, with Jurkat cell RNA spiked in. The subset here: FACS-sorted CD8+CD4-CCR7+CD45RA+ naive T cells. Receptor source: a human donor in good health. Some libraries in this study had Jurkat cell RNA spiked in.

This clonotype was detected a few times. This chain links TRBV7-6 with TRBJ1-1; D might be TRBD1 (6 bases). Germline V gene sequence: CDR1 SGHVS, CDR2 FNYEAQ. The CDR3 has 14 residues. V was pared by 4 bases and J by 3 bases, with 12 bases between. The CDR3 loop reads CASSYGQMYTEAFF. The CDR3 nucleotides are TGTGCCAGCAGCTACGGACAGATGTACACTGAAGCTTTCTTT.

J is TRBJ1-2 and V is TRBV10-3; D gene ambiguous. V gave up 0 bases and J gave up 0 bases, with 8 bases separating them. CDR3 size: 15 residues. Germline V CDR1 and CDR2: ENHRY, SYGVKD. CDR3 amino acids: CAISESKATNYGYTF. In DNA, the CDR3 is TGTGCCATCAGTGAGTCGAAGGCAACTAACTATGGCTACACCTTC.

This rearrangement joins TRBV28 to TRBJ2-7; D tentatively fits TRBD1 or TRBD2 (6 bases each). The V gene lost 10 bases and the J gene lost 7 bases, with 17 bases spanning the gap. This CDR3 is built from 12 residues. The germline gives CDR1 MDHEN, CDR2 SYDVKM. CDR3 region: CATRRGGYEQYF. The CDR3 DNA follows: TGTGCCACCCGTAGAGGGGGGTATGAGCAGTACTTC.

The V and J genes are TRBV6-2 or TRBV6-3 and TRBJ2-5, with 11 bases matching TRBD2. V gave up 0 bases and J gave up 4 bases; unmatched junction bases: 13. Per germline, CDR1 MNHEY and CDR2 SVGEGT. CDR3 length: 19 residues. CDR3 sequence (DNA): TGTGCCAGCAGTTACTCGATGGGGAGGGGACTAGCGGTAGGAGAGACCCAGTACTTC. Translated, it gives CASSYSMGRGLAVGETQYF.

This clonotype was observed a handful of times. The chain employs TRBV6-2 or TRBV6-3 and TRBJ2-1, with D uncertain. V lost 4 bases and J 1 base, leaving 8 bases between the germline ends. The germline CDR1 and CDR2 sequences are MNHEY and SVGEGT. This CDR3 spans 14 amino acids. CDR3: CASSFWVSYNEQFF. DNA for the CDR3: TGTGCCAGCAGTTTTTGGGTGTCCTACAATGAGCAGTTCTTC.

The CDR3 bases are TGTGCCAGCAGCCACAGAGGGGAGACAGGGCCCACCTACGAGCAGTACTTC. Encoded protein: CASSHRGETGPTYEQYF. This rearrangement joins TRBV4-2 to TRBJ2-7; 7 bases fit TRBD1. J lost 2 bases, V lost 3 bases, and 13 bases had no gene match. The CDR3 loop spans 17 amino acids. Germline loops: CDR1 LGHNA, CDR2 YNFKEQ.

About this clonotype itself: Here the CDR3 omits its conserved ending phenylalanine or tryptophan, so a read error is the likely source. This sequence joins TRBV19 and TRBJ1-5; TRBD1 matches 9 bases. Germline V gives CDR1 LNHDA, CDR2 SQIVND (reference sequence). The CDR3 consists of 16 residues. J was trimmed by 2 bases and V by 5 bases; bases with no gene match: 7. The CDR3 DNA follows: TGTGCCAGTAGTTCCGGGACAGGGAAGGGCAATCAGCCCCAGCATTCT. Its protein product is CASSSGTGKGNQPQHS.

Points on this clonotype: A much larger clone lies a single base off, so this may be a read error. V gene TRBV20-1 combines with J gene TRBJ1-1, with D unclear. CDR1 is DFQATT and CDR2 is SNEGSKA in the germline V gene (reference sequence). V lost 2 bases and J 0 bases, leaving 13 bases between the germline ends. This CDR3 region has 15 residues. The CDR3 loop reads CSARNLGSMNTEAFF. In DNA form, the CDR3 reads TGCAGTGCTAGAAATCTCGGCAGTATGAACACTGAAGCTTTCTTT.

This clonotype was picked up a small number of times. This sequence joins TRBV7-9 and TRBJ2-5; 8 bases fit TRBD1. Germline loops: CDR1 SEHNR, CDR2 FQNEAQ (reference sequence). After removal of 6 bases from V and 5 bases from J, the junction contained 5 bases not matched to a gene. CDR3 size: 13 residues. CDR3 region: CASSWTGQETQYF. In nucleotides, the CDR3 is TGTGCCAGCAGTTGGACAGGGCAGGAGACCCAGTACTTC.

The CDR3 sequence: CASSRTSGGADEQFF. The CDR3 nucleotides are TGTGCCAGCAGCAGGACTAGCGGGGGGGCAGATGAGCAGTTCTTC. The chain carries TRBV13 and TRBJ2-1, with 15 bases fitting TRBD2. Germline V gene sequence: CDR1 PRHDT, CDR2 FYEKMQ (reference sequence). CDR3 length equals 15 residues. J gave up 8 bases and V 5 bases, and 4 bases lay outside the gene matches.

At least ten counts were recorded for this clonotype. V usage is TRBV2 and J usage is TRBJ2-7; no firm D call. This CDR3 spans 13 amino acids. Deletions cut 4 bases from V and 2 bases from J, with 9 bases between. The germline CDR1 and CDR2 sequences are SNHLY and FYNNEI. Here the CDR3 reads CASSVSGPYEQYF. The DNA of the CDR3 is TGTGCCAGCAGTGTGTCAGGACCCTACGAGCAGTACTTC.

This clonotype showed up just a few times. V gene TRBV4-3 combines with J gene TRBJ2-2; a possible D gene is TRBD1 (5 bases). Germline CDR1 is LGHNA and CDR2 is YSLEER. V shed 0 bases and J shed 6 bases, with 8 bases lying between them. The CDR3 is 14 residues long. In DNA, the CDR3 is TGCGCCAGCAGCCAAGATAGCAGGGCCGGGGAGCTGTTTTTT. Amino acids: CASSQDSRAGELFF.

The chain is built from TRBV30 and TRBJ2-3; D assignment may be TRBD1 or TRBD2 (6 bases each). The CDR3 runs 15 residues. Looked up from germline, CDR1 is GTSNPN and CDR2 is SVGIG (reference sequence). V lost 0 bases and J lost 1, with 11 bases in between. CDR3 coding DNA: TGTGCCTGGAGTGTACTAGGGGGGCGCACAGATACGCAGTATTTT. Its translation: CAWSVLGGRTDTQYF.

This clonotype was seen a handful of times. The CDR3 coding sequence is TGTGCCAGCAGTTTTCACAGGGCGAGGGAGACCCAGTACTTC. It translates to CASSFHRARETQYF. The V gene is TRBV12-3 or TRBV12-4, the J gene TRBJ2-5, with a tentative D call TRBD1 (6 bases). V lost 3 bases and J lost 5, with 13 bases in between. The length of the CDR3 is 14 residues.

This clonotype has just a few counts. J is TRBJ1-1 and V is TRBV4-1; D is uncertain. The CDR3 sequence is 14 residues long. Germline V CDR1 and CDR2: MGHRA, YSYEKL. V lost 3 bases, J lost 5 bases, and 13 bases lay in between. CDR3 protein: CASSHPMEVTEAFF. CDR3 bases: TGCGCCAGCAGCCACCCGATGGAAGTAACTGAAGCTTTCTTT.

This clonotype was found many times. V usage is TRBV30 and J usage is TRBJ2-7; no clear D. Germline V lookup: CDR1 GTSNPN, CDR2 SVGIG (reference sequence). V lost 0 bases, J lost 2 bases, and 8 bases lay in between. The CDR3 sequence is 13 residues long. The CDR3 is CAWSVGGAYEQYF. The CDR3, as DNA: TGTGCCTGGAGTGTTGGCGGAGCCTACGAGCAGTACTTC.

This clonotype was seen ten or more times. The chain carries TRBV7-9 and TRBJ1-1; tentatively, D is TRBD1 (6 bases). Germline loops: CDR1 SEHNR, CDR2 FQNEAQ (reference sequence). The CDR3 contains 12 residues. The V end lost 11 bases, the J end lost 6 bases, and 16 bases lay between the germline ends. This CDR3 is CAVRSGAPEAFF. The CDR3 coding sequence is TGTGCCGTTAGGTCAGGGGCCCCTGAAGCTTTCTTT.

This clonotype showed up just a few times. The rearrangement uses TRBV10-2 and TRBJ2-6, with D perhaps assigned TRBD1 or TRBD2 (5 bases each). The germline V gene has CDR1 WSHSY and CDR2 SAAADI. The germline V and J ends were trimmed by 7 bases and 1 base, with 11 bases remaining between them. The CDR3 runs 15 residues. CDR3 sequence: CASNGGDSGANVLTF. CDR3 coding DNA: TGCGCCAGCAATGGGGGAGATTCTGGGGCCAACGTCCTGACTTTC.

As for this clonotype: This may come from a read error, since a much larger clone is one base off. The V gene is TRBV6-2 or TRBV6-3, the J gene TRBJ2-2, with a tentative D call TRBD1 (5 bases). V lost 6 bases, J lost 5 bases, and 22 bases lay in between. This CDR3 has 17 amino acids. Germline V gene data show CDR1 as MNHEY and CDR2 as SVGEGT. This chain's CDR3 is CASSLDSTLTMTGELFF. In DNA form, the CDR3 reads TGTGCCAGCAGCCTCGACAGTACTCTAACCATGACCGGGGAGCTGTTTTTT.